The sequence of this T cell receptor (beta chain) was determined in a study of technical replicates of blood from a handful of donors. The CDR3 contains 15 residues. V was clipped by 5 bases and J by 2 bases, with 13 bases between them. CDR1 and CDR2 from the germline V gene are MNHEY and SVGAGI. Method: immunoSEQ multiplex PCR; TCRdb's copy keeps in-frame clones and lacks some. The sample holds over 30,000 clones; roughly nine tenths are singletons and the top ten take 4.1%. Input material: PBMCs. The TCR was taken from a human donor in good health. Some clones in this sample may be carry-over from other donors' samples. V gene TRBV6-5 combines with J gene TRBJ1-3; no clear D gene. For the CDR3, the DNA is TGTGCCAGCAGTCTAGACGGAATTACTGGAAACACCATATATTTT. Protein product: CASSLDGITGNTIYF.